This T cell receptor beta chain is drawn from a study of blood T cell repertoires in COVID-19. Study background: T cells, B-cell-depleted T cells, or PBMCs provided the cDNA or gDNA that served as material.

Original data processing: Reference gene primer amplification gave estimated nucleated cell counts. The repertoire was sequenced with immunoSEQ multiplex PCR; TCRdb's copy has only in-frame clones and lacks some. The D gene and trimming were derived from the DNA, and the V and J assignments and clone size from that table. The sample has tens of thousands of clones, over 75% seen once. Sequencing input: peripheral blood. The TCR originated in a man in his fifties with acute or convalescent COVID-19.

The CDR3 nucleotides are TGTGCCAGCAGTTATGAAGGGGGAATGATGAACACTGAAGCTTTCTTT. It yields the protein CASSYEGGMMNTEAFF. The chain has TRBV28 and TRBJ1-1; a weak D match, TRBD1 (6 bases). CDR3 length equals 16 residues. Germline V gives CDR1 MDHEN, CDR2 SYDVKM. The V and J ends lost 4 bases and 0 bases respectively, with 15 bases between them.